The sequence of this T cell receptor beta chain was determined in a study of blood T cell repertoires in COVID-19. Study at large: The United States, Italy and Spain supplied acute and convalescent COVID-19 samples.

Clones were read by immunoSEQ multiplex PCR, and TCRdb kept only the in-frame ones, dropping some. Among some 290,000 clones, more than 85% were seen once, and the ten largest hold 3.6%. Trimming stripped 0 bases from V and 5 bases from J, with 7 bases between. Germline V lookup: CDR1 SEHNR, CDR2 FQNEAQ (reference sequence). CDR3 length: 13 residues. This receptor was identified in a man aged 18 to 30 with active or convalescent COVID-19. Sequencing was done on a sample of peripheral blood. The V call is TRBV7-9, the J call TRBJ1-2, with D tentatively TRBD1 (5 bases). CDR3 coding DNA: TGTGCCAGCAGCTTAGCAACAGGTTATGGCTACACCTTC. This codes for CASSLATGYGYTF.